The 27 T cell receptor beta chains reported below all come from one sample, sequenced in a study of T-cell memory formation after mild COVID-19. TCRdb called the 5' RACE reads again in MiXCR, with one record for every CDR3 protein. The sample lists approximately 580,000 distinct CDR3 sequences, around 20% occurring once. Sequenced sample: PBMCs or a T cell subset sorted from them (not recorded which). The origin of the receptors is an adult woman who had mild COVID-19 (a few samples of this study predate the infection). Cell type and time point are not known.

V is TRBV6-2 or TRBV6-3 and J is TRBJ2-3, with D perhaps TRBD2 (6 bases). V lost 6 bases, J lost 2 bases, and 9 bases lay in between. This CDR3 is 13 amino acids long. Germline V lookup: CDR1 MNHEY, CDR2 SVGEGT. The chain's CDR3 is CASRRDLTDTQYF. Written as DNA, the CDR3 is TGTGCCAGCAGGCGGGACCTCACAGATACGCAGTATTTT.

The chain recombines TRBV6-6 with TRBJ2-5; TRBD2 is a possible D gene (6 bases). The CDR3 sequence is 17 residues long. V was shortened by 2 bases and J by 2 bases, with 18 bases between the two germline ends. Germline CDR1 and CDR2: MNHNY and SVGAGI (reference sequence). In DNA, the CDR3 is TGTGCCAGCAGTTACGCCGACCAAACGGGAGATCAAGAGACCCAGTACTTC. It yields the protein CASSYADQTGDQETQYF.

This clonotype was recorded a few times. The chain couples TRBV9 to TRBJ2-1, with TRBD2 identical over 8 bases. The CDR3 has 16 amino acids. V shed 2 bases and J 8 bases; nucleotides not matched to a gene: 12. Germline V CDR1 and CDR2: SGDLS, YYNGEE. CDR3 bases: TGTGCCAGCAGCGTCTCGGGAGGGCATAATCAGGATGAGCAGTTCTTC. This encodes CASSVSGGHNQDEQFF.

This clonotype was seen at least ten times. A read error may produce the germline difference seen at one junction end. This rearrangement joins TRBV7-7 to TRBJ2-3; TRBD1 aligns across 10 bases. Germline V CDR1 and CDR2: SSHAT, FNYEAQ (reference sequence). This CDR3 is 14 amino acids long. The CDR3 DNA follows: TGTGCTAGCAGCCGCGGACAGGGGGCAGATACGCAGTATTTT. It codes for CASSRGQGADTQYF.

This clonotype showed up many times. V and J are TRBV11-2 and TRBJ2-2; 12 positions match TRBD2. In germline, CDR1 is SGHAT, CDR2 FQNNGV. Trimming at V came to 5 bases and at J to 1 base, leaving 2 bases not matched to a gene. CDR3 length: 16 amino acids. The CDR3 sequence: CASSKGLAGNTGELFF. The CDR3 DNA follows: TGTGCCAGCAGCAAGGGACTAGCGGGGAACACCGGGGAGCTGTTTTTT.

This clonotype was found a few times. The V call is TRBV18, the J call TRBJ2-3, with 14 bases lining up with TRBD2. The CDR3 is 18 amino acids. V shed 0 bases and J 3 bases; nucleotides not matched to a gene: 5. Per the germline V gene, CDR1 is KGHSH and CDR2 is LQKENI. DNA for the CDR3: TGTGCCAGCTCACCACCCCGACTAGCGGGGGGGACGACAGATACGCAGTATTTT. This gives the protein CASSPPRLAGGTTDTQYF.

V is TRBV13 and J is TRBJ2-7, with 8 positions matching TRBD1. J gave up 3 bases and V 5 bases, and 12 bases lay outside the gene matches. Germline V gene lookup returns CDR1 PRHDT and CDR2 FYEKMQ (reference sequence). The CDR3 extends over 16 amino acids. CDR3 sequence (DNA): TGTGCCAGCAGCGCAAACAGGGGGACAGGCGTCTACGAGCAGTACTTC. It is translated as CASSANRGTGVYEQYF.

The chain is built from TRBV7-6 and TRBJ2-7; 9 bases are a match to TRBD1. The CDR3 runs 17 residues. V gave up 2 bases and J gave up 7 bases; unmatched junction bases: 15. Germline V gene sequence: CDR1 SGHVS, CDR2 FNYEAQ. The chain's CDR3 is CASSLPPGGTGRKEQYF. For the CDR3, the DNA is TGTGCCAGCAGCTTACCCCCAGGCGGGACAGGGAGGAAAGAGCAGTACTTC.

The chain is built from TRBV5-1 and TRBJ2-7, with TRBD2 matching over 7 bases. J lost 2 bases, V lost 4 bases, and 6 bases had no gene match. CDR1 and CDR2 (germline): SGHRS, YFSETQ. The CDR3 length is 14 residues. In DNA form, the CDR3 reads TGCGCCAGCAGCCTCCGGGACTACCCCTACGAGCAGTACTTC. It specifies CASSLRDYPYEQYF.

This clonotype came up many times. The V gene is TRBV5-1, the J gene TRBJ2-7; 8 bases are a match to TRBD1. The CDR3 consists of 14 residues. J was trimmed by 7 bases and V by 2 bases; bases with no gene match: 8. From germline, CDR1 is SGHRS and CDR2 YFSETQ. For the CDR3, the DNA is TGCGCCAGCAGCTTACCGGGACAGGCGAGGGAGCAGTACTTC. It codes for CASSLPGQAREQYF.

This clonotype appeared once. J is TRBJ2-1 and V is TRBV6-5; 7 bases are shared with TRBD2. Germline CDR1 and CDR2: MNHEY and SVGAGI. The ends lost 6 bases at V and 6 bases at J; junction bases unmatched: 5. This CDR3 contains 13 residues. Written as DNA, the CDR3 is TGTGCCAGCAGACCTACTAGCGCCAATGAGCAGTTCTTC. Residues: CASRPTSANEQFF.

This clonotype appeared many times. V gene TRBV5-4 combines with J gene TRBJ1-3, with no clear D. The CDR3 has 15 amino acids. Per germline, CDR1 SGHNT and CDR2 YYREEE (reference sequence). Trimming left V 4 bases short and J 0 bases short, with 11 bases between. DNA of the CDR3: TGTGCCAGCAGCCCTGGGCCGGCCTCTGGAAACACCATATATTTT. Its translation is CASSPGPASGNTIYF.

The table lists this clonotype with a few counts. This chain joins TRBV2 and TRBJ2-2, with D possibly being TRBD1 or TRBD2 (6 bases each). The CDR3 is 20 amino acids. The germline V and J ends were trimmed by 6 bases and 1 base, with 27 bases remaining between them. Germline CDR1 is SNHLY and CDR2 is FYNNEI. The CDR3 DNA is TGTGCCAGCAGCCCGGGGGCAGGGCGTAACACTAGGGGGAACACCGGGGAGCTGTTTTTT. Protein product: CASSPGAGRNTRGNTGELFF. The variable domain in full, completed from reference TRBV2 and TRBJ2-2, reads EPEVTQTPSHQVTQMGQEVILRCVPISNHLYFYWYRQILGQKVEFLVSFYNNEISEKSEIFDDQFSVERPDGSNFTLKIRSTKLEDSAMYFCASSPGAGRNTRGNTGELFFGEGSRLTVL.

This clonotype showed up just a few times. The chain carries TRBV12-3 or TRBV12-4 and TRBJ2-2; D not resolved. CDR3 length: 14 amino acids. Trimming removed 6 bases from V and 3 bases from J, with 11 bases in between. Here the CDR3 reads CASSLPVDTGELFF. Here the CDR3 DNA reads TGTGCCAGCAGCTTACCAGTAGACACCGGGGAGCTGTTTTTT.

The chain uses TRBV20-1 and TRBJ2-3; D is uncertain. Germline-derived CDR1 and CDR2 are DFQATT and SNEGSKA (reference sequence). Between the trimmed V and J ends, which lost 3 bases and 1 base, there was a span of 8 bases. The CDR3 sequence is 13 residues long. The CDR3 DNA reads TGCAGTGCTAGCTCGAGTGGCACAGATACGCAGTATTTT. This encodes CSASSSGTDTQYF.

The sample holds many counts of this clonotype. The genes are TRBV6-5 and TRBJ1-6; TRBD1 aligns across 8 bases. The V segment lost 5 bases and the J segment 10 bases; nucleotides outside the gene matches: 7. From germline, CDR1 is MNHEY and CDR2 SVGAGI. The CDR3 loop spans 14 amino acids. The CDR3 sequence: CASSVQGAGSPLHF. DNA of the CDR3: TGTGCCAGCAGTGTCCAGGGGGCAGGCTCACCCCTCCACTTT.

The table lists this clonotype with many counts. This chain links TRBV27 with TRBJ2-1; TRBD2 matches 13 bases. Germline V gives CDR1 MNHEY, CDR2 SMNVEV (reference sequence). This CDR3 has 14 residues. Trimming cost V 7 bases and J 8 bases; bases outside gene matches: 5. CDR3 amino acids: CASKTSGRADEQFF. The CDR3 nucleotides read TGTGCCAGCAAAACTAGCGGGAGGGCCGATGAGCAGTTCTTC.

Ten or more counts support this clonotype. This CDR3 reads CASSQETVSYEQYF. The CDR3 region has the DNA TGTGCCAGCAGCCAAGAGACAGTGTCCTACGAGCAGTACTTC. This chain links TRBV4-2 with TRBJ2-7, with D possibly matching TRBD1 (5 bases). CDR1 LGHNA and CDR2 YNFKEQ come from the germline V gene. V was cut by 0 bases and J by 1 base, with 7 bases left in between. The CDR3 totals 14 residues.

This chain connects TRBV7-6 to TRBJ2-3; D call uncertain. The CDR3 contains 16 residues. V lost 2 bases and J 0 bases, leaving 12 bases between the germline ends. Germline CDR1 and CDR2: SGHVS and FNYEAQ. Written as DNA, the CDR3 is TGTGCCAGCAGCTTACACGCAGGCACTAGCACAGATACGCAGTATTTT. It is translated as CASSLHAGTSTDTQYF. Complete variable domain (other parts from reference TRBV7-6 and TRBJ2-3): GAGVSQSPRYKVTKRGQDVALRCDPISGHVSLYWYRQALGQGPEFLTYFNYEAQQDKSGLPNDRFSAERPEGSISTLTIQRTEQRDSAMYRCASSLHAGTSTDTQYFGPGTRLTVL.

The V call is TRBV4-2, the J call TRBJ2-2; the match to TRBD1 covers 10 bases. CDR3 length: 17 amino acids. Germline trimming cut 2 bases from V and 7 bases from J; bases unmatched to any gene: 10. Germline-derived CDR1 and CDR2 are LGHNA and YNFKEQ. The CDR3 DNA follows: TGTGCCAGCAGCCAACTTTTAGGACAGGGGGTGAGCGGGGAGCTGTTTTTT. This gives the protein CASSQLLGQGVSGELFF.

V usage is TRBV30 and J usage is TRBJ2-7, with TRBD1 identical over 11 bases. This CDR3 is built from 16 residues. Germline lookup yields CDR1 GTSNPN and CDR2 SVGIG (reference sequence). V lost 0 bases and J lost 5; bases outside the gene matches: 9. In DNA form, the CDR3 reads TGTGCCTGGAGTGTACCAGGGACAGGGGGTCCCCACGAGCAGTACTTC. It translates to CAWSVPGTGGPHEQYF.

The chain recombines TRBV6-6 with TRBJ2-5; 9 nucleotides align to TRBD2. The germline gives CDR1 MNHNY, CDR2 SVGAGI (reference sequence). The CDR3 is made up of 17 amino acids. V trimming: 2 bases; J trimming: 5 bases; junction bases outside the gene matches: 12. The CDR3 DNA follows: TGTGCCAGCAGTTACGAGTCGATAGCGGGGGTCCGGGAGACCCAGTACTTC. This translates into CASSYESIAGVRETQYF.

The CDR3: CASSPWTGRSDTQYF. CDR3 nucleotide sequence: TGTGCCAGCAGTCCTTGGACAGGGAGGTCAGATACGCAGTATTTT. This chain uses TRBV12-3 or TRBV12-4 with TRBJ2-3; 8 bases are a match to TRBD1. The CDR3 has 15 residues. With V trimmed by 5 bases and J by 4 bases, 8 bases remained unmatched.

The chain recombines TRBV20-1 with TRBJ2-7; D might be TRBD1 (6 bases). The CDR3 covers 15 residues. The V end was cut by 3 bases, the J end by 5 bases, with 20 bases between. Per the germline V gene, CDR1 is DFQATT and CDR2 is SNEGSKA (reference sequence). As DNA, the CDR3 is TGCAGTGCTAGTGGGGGCAGGGGCCAAGGACACGAGCAGTACTTC. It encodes CSASGGRGQGHEQYF.

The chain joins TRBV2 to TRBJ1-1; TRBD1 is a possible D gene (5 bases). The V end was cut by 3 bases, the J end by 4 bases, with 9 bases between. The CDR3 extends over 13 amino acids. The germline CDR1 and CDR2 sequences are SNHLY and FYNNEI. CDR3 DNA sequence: TGTGCCAGCAGTGAGGGGGTGAGCACTGAAGCTTTCTTT. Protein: CASSEGVSTEAFF.

The CDR3 spells CASTLSGGLADTQYF. The CDR3 nucleotides are TGTGCCAGCACACTAAGCGGGGGGCTCGCCGATACGCAGTATTTT. The chain couples TRBV12-3 or TRBV12-4 to TRBJ2-3; 9 bases are shared with TRBD2. The CDR3 extends over 15 amino acids. The V gene end was trimmed by 7 bases and the J gene end by 6 bases; junction bases not matched to a gene: 11.

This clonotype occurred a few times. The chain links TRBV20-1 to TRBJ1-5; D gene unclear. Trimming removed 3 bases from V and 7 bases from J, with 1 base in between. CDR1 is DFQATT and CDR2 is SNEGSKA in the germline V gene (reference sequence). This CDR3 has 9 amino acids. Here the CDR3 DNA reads TGCAGTGCTAGCCAGCCCCAGCATTTT. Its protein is CSASQPQHF.